Listed here are 27 T cell receptor beta chains from one sample, sequenced in a study of OX40 agonist ivuxolimab in advanced cancers. The data were produced by immunoSEQ multiplex PCR, yet TCRdb's version contains in-frame clones alone and is incomplete. The table lists about 79,000 clones, approximately 80% of them singletons. This specimen was CD4+ or CD8+ T cells sorted from blood, taken in a trial of the OX40 agonist ivuxolimab. The receptor source for this set is an adult with an advanced solid tumor such as melanoma, head and neck, liver or kidney cancer.

The J gene is TRBJ2-1, the V gene TRBV9, with D tentatively TRBD1 or TRBD2 (6 bases each). CDR1 SGDLS and CDR2 YYNGEE come from the germline V gene. Trimming left V 4 bases short and J 4 bases short, with 21 bases between. The CDR3 has 17 amino acids. CDR3 bases: TGTGCCAGCAGCTCTCAAAACGGGGGCCTCATATACAATGAGCAGTTCTTC. It yields the protein CASSSQNGGLIYNEQFF.

The V call is TRBV27, the J call TRBJ2-3; 11 positions match TRBD1. Germline values: CDR1 MNHEY, CDR2 SMNVEV (reference sequence). V gave up 5 bases and J gave up 3 bases; unmatched junction bases: 10. The CDR3 runs to 17 residues. The CDR3 DNA reads TGTGCCAGCAGTCCGGGGACAGGGGGTTGGGTGACAGATACGCAGTATTTT. Residues: CASSPGTGGWVTDTQYF.

The chain uses TRBV2 and TRBJ2-2; 7 bases are a match to TRBD1. The junction had 2 bases not matched to a gene; V was cut back by 7 bases and J by 3 bases. The CDR3 extends over 13 amino acids. Germline values: CDR1 SNHLY, CDR2 FYNNEI. CDR3 nucleotides: TGTGCCAGCAAGACAGGGTACACCGGGGAGCTGTTTTTT. Encoded protein: CASKTGYTGELFF.

As for this clone: Distinct nucleotide sequences in the sample also encode this CDR3. The chain uses TRBV7-2 and TRBJ1-2, with D possibly matching TRBD1 (6 bases). The V end lost 5 bases, the J end lost 1 base, and 8 bases lay between the germline ends. The CDR3 sequence is 13 residues long. CDR1 and CDR2 (germline): SGHTA, FQGNSA. The CDR3 DNA reads as TGTGCCAGCAGCCCGGACAGTAACTATGGCTACACCTTC. It yields the protein CASSPDSNYGYTF.

This chain connects TRBV30 to TRBJ1-1; 10 nucleotides match TRBD1. This CDR3 comprises 14 residues. CDR1 and CDR2 (germline): GTSNPN, SVGIG (reference sequence). V trimming: 3 bases; J trimming: 5 bases; junction bases outside the gene matches: 6. CDR3 DNA sequence: TGTGCCTGGAGAGGGAGGACAGGGGGGACTGAAGCTTTCTTT. Protein sequence: CAWRGRTGGTEAFF.

The chain joins TRBV7-6 to TRBJ2-2; 10 bases map to TRBD1. Germline lookup yields CDR1 SGHVS and CDR2 FNYEAQ. The CDR3 has 15 amino acids. V shed 5 bases, J shed 3 bases, and the junction held 3 bases outside the gene matches. CDR3 nucleotide sequence: TGTGCCAGCAGCCTGGGACAGGGGTACACCGGGGAGCTGTTTTTT. It yields the protein CASSLGQGYTGELFF.

V gene TRBV18 combines with J gene TRBJ1-2; D gene ambiguous. The CDR3 is 12 residues long. Germline lookup yields CDR1 KGHSH and CDR2 LQKENI. Trimming removed 5 bases at V and 4 bases at J, with 8 bases between. This CDR3 reads CASSFNLYGYTF. In DNA form, the CDR3 reads TGTGCCAGCTCATTCAACCTCTATGGCTACACCTTC.

The chain has TRBV6-5 and TRBJ2-7, with 7 nucleotides matching TRBD2. The CDR3 is 13 residues long. In germline, CDR1 is MNHEY, CDR2 SVGAGI. Trimming took 5 bases from V and 2 from J; bases not matched to a gene: 3. This chain's CDR3 is CASSRGSTYEQYF. For the CDR3, the DNA is TGTGCCAGCAGTCGCGGGAGTACCTACGAGCAGTACTTC.

V and J are TRBV5-6 and TRBJ2-5; 9 positions match TRBD1. The trim removed 3 bases at V and 4 bases at J, leaving 7 bases unmatched. Germline V gives CDR1 SGHDT, CDR2 YYEEEE. The CDR3 consists of 15 residues. The CDR3 coding sequence is TGTGCCAGCAGCTATGTGACAGGGGGTGTAGAGACCCAGTACTTC. Its translation: CASSYVTGGVETQYF.

V usage is TRBV7-2 and J usage is TRBJ1-2, with TRBD1 identical over 7 bases. The ends lost 5 bases at V and 7 bases at J; junction bases unmatched: 7. The V gene's germline CDR1 is SGHTA and CDR2 FQGNSA. The CDR3 runs to 13 residues. The CDR3 is CASSPDRDLGYTF. The CDR3 DNA reads as TGTGCCAGCAGCCCTGACAGGGACCTTGGCTACACCTTC.

The V call is TRBV15, the J call TRBJ2-3, with D tentatively TRBD1 (6 bases). This CDR3 has 15 residues. Germline V gene data show CDR1 as LNHNV and CDR2 as YYDKDF (reference sequence). Trimming shortened V by 3 bases and J by 2 bases, and 12 bases separated the two germline ends. CDR3 protein: CATSRTGYNTDTQYF. In DNA form, the CDR3 reads TGTGCCACCAGCAGGACAGGATATAACACAGATACGCAGTATTTT.

J is TRBJ2-5 and V is TRBV7-2, with TRBD2 as a possible D gene (6 bases). V was shortened by 7 bases and J by 0 bases, with 15 bases between the two germline ends. Per germline, CDR1 SGHTA and CDR2 FQGNSA. This CDR3 has 15 amino acids. The CDR3 here is CASTWRGRDQETQYF. CDR3 DNA sequence: TGTGCCAGCACATGGAGGGGCAGGGACCAAGAGACCCAGTACTTC.

This sequence joins TRBV27 and TRBJ2-2; a possible D gene is TRBD2 (6 bases). The germline V and J ends were trimmed by 1 base and 8 bases, with 20 bases remaining between them. This CDR3 has 17 amino acids. CDR1 is MNHEY, CDR2 SMNVEV, per germline (reference sequence). In DNA, the CDR3 is TGTGCCAGCAGTTTATTTGATCCGGGACTGTCTACGGGGGAGCTGTTTTTT. Protein sequence: CASSLFDPGLSTGELFF.

By sample fraction, this clone is medium-sized. The CDR3 is CASSPPAGAAYEQYF. The CDR3 DNA reads TGTGCCAGCAGCCCCCCGGCGGGGGCGGCCTACGAGCAGTACTTC. The chain employs TRBV7-2 and TRBJ2-7; D perhaps matches TRBD2 (7 bases). Trimming took 5 bases from V and 2 from J, leaving 16 bases between them. This CDR3 region has 15 residues. The V gene's germline CDR1 is SGHTA and CDR2 FQGNSA.

Regarding this clone: This sample also contains other DNA sequences that code for the same CDR3. The chain links TRBV5-4 to TRBJ2-5, with TRBD2 matching 8 bases. Per the germline V gene, CDR1 is SGHNT and CDR2 is YYREEE (reference sequence). The CDR3 is 14 amino acids. V lost 1 base, J lost 3 bases, and 2 bases stayed unmatched. DNA for the CDR3: TGTGCCAGCAGCTTGTCCGGGGGGGAAGAGACCCAGTACTTC. Encoded protein: CASSLSGGEETQYF.

The CDR3 reads CASSSGTGRRHNTQYF. The CDR3 DNA follows: TGTGCCAGCAGCTCTGGGACAGGGCGACGACACAATACGCAGTATTTT. The genes are TRBV5-4 and TRBJ2-3; 9 nucleotides align to TRBD1. This CDR3 is built from 16 residues. J was trimmed by 7 bases and V by 3 bases; bases with no gene match: 12. The germline CDR1 and CDR2 sequences are SGHNT and YYREEE (reference sequence).

V gene TRBV29-1 combines with J gene TRBJ2-7; 7 positions agree with TRBD1. V was clipped by 4 bases and J by 6 bases; unmatched bases: 6. Looked up from germline, CDR1 is SQVTM and CDR2 is ANQGSEA. This CDR3 is 12 amino acids long. The CDR3 loop is CSVGARDSEQYF. CDR3 sequence (DNA): TGCAGCGTTGGAGCGAGGGACAGCGAGCAGTACTTC.

This rearrangement joins TRBV5-8 to TRBJ2-7; D call uncertain. Germline V lookup: CDR1 SGHTS, CDR2 YDEGEE. The ends were cut back, 1 base at V and 3 bases at J, with 8 bases in the middle. CDR3 size: 13 residues. CDR3 residues: CASSLLQVYEQYF. CDR3 DNA: TGTGCCAGCAGCTTGCTCCAGGTCTACGAGCAGTACTTC.

The count of this clone is one. This rearrangement joins TRBV7-8 to TRBJ1-1; 11 positions agree with TRBD1. CDR1 SGHVS and CDR2 FQNEAQ come from the germline V gene. The CDR3 sequence is 15 residues long. V shed 6 bases, J shed 5 bases, and the junction held 8 bases outside the gene matches. The chain's CDR3 is CASSSGQGVWTEAFF. As DNA, the CDR3 is TGTGCCAGCAGTTCGGGACAGGGGGTGTGGACTGAAGCTTTCTTT.

V usage is TRBV18 and J usage is TRBJ1-1, with D tentatively TRBD1 (5 bases). Germline V gene sequence: CDR1 KGHSH, CDR2 LQKENI. The germline V and J ends were trimmed by 2 bases and 5 bases, with 15 bases remaining between them. This CDR3 is built from 15 residues. The CDR3 reads CASSPGRGSGTEAFF. In DNA, the CDR3 is TGTGCCAGCTCACCAGGGAGAGGTTCAGGGACTGAAGCTTTCTTT.

This clone was seen more than once but under ten times. The J gene is TRBJ2-3, the V gene TRBV2, with 8 bases fitting TRBD1. CDR1 SNHLY and CDR2 FYNNEI come from the germline V gene. The CDR3 loop spans 15 amino acids. The J segment lost 1 base and the V segment lost 6 bases, leaving 6 bases of the junction unmatched. CDR3 DNA: TGTGCCAGCAGCCGGATGACAGGGGGCACAGATACGCAGTATTTT. This encodes CASSRMTGGTDTQYF.

The chain recombines TRBV2 with TRBJ1-2; D gene ambiguous. There are 16 residues in the CDR3. V gave up 3 bases and J gave up 0 bases, with 14 bases separating them. Germline lookup yields CDR1 SNHLY and CDR2 FYNNEI. CDR3 nucleotides: TGTGCCAGCAGTGAGTTAGGCAGCCCCTCTAACTATGGCTACACCTTC. The encoded protein is CASSELGSPSNYGYTF.

The chain recombines TRBV15 with TRBJ2-3; D is uncertain. The length of the CDR3 is 15 residues. Trimming took off 4 bases at V and 0 bases at J, with 11 bases between the two ends. The germline gives CDR1 LNHNV, CDR2 YYDKDF (reference sequence). Written as DNA, the CDR3 is TGTGCCACCAGCAAGTTAGGACGGAGCACAGATACGCAGTATTTT. This sequence encodes CATSKLGRSTDTQYF.

The J gene is TRBJ1-2, the V gene TRBV7-2, with 10 bases lining up with TRBD1. This CDR3 comprises 14 residues. V shed 4 bases and J 4 bases; nucleotides not matched to a gene: 3. CDR1 and CDR2 (germline): SGHTA, FQGNSA. The CDR3 reads CASSSRTGGYGYTF. CDR3 in DNA: TGTGCCAGCAGCTCCCGGACAGGGGGCTATGGCTACACCTTC.

This rearrangement joins TRBV5-1 to TRBJ1-1, with 7 bases that match TRBD1. Germline V CDR1 and CDR2: SGHRS, YFSETQ. CDR3 size: 15 residues. V trimming: 4 bases; J trimming: 5 bases; junction bases outside the gene matches: 11. CDR3 sequence (DNA): TGCGCCAGCAGCGCACTGACAGGGTCGGGGACTGAAGCTTTCTTT. Translating gives CASSALTGSGTEAFF.

J is TRBJ2-5 and V is TRBV5-1; D could derive from TRBD1 or TRBD2 (6 bases each). The ends were cut back, 4 bases at V and 5 bases at J, with 18 bases in the middle. Germline CDR1 reads SGHRS; CDR2 reads YFSETQ. The CDR3 contains 15 residues. The CDR3 region is CASSLLTGAEETQYF. The CDR3, as DNA: TGCGCCAGCAGCCTCCTAACGGGGGCTGAGGAGACCCAGTACTTC. Full variable domain (missing parts from reference TRBV5-1 and TRBJ2-5): KAGVTQTPRYLIKTRGQQVTLSCSPISGHRSVSWYQQTPGQGLQFLFEYFSETQRNKGNFPGRFSGRQFSNSRSEMNVSTLELGDSALYLCASSLLTGAEETQYFGPGTRLLVL.

V usage is TRBV5-1 and J usage is TRBJ2-1; 9 nucleotides align to TRBD1. Germline V gene data show CDR1 as SGHRS and CDR2 as YFSETQ. V lost 2 bases, J lost 7 bases, and 7 bases stayed unmatched. This CDR3 is built from 15 residues. Here the CDR3 reads CASSLDTGGWNEQFF. Written as DNA, the CDR3 is TGCGCCAGCAGCTTAGACACAGGGGGCTGGAATGAGCAGTTCTTC. Full variable domain (rest looked up from reference TRBV5-1 and TRBJ2-1): KAGVTQTPRYLIKTRGQQVTLSCSPISGHRSVSWYQQTPGQGLQFLFEYFSETQRNKGNFPGRFSGRQFSNSRSEMNVSTLELGDSALYLCASSLDTGGWNEQFFGPGTRLTVL.